The rows below give T cell receptor beta chains drawn from one sample of a study of T-cell reconstitution after alpha-beta-depleted transplantation in children. TCRdb re-derived calls from the PCR reads in MiXCR, one entry per CDR3 protein. Of roughly 310,000 distinct CDR3 sequences in the sample, roughly 25% were seen once. The sample consisted of PBMCs, mostly from graft donor cells, taken 180 days after TCRalphabeta/CD19-depleted stem cell transplant. These receptors all stem from a male patient aged 5 to 17 who had a stem cell transplant for acute lymphoblastic leukemia, so the T cells may come from the graft donor. Both conserved end residues are part of each CDR3. A D gene is named only where the DNA matches it firmly. Some rows have no size entry. The others give once, few or many, or a class for an expanded clone.

J gene | V gene | D gene | clone size | CDR3 protein | CDR3 DNA
TRBJ2-1 | TRBV7-9 | TRBD2 | few | CASSLPELAGKGEQFF | TGTGCCAGCAGCCTCCCCGAGCTAGCGGGAAAGGGTGAGCAGTTCTTC
TRBJ2-2 | TRBV27 | NA | few | CASSSQGGLQNTGELFF | TGTGCCAGCAGTTCCCAAGGGGGACTACAGAACACCGGGGAGCTGTTTTTT
TRBJ2-7 | TRBV15 | NA | NA | CATSRGRNYEQYF | TGTGCCACCAGCAGAGGCCGGAACTACGAGCAGTACTTC
TRBJ2-2 | TRBV4-1 | TRBD1 | NA | CASSQGPPGGGGELFF | TGCGCCAGCAGCCAAGGGCCCCCAGGGGGCGGCGGGGAGCTGTTTTTT
TRBJ1-5 | TRBV21-1 | NA | few | CASSKRQPRKLEPQHF | TGTGCCAGCAGCAAAAGACAGCCCCGCAAACTCGAGCCCCAGCATTTT
TRBJ1-5 | TRBV12-3/TRBV12-4 | NA | NA | CASSSARVNSNQPQHF | TGTGCCAGCAGTTCGGCCAGGGTAAATAGCAATCAGCCCCAGCATTTT
TRBJ2-7 | TRBV6-5 | NA | NA | CASSYSGGGYEQYF | TGTGCCAGCAGTTATTCGGGCGGAGGGTACGAGCAGTACTTC
TRBJ1-1 | TRBV20-1 | NA | NA | CSARGGTGATEAFF | TGCAGTGCTAGAGGAGGAACCGGGGCCACTGAAGCTTTCTTT
TRBJ2-1 | TRBV7-3 | TRBD2 | NA | CASSLTLLPSAGGNEQFF | TGTGCCAGCAGCTTAACCCTTCTTCCTAGCGCCGGGGGGAATGAGCAGTTCTTC
TRBJ2-2 | TRBV3-1 | NA | once | CASSQVIGNNTGELFF | TGTGCCAGCAGCCAAGTGATCGGTAACAACACCGGGGAGCTGTTTTTT
TRBJ2-7 | TRBV11-2 | TRBD1 | NA | CASSFLQGWPYEQYF | TGTGCCAGCAGCTTCCTACAGGGGTGGCCCTACGAGCAGTACTTC
TRBJ1-2 | TRBV4-1 | NA | NA | CASSQGRFISNYGYTF | TGCGCCAGCAGCCAAGGCCGTTTTATCTCCAACTATGGCTACACCTTC
TRBJ2-7 | TRBV7-9 | NA | NA | CASSSPGGLSYEQYF | TGTGCCAGCAGCTCACCCGGGGGGCTCTCCTACGAGCAGTACTTC
TRBJ2-7 | TRBV6-5 | NA | few | CASSYGSVAYEQYF | TGTGCCAGCAGTTACGGGTCGGTGGCCTACGAGCAGTACTTC
TRBJ2-1 | TRBV6-1 | NA | few | CASRPVRDGTYNEQFF | TGTGCCAGCAGACCCGTCCGGGACGGAACCTACAATGAGCAGTTCTTC
TRBJ2-7 | TRBV18 | TRBD1 | many | CASSPGTGDYEQYF | TGCGCCAGCAGCCCCGGGACAGGGGACTACGAGCAGTACTTC
TRBJ2-1 | TRBV11-2 | NA | NA | CASRRYSYNEQFF | TGTGCCAGCAGGCGGTACTCCTACAATGAGCAGTTCTTC
TRBJ2-7 | TRBV20-1 | NA | few | CSSFEAGPYEQYF | TGCAGTTCTTTTGAGGCGGGACCCTACGAGCAGTACTTC
TRBJ2-7 | TRBV5-5 | NA | NA | CASSLLREQYF | TGTGCCAGCAGCTTACTTAGGGAGCAGTACTTC
TRBJ2-7 | TRBV4-2 | TRBD2 | NA | CASSQVPGLAGVTGYYEQYF | TGTGCCAGCAGCCAAGTCCCGGGACTAGCGGGAGTGACCGGGTACTACGAGCAGTACTTC
TRBJ2-1 | TRBV5-5 | TRBD2 | NA | CASSYATSGKSYNEQFF | TGTGCCAGCAGCTATGCGACTAGCGGGAAGTCCTACAATGAGCAGTTCTTC
TRBJ2-7 | TRBV15 | NA | many | CATSNADSTYEQYF | TGTGCCACCAGCAATGCGGACAGCACCTACGAGCAGTACTTC
TRBJ2-1 | TRBV20-1 | TRBD2 | NA | CSARLREVSYNEQFF | TGCAGTGCTAGGTTGCGGGAGGTCTCCTACAATGAGCAGTTCTTC
TRBJ2-1 | TRBV5-1 | NA | few | CASSPGLSGNNEQFF | TGCGCCAGCAGCCCGGGACTGTCAGGGAACAATGAGCAGTTCTTC
TRBJ2-7 | TRBV9 | NA | NA | CASSAHGSSYEQYF | TGTGCCAGCAGCGCCCACGGCAGCTCCTACGAGCAGTACTTC
TRBJ2-2 | TRBV3-1 | TRBD2 | NA | CASSQRGLAGALFF | TGTGCCAGCAGCCAACGAGGACTAGCGGGAGCGCTGTTTTTT
TRBJ2-2 | TRBV5-1 | TRBD2 | many | CASSLVLAGAGELFF | TGCGCCAGCAGCTTGGTTCTAGCGGGAGCCGGGGAGCTGTTTTTT
TRBJ2-7 | TRBV14 | NA | few | CASSQDKEGGSYEQYF | TGTGCCAGCAGCCAAGATAAAGAGGGGGGCTCCTACGAGCAGTACTTC
TRBJ1-3 | TRBV6-2/TRBV6-3 | NA | few | CASRSRPLSGNTIYF | TGTGCCAGCCGTTCCCGCCCTCTCTCTGGAAACACCATATATTTT
TRBJ2-5 | TRBV29-1 | TRBD2 | few | CTVMRGTSLYF | TGCACGGTCATGAGGGGGACTAGTCTGTACTTC
TRBJ2-1 | TRBV9 | NA | few | CASSVEIYNEQFF | TGTGCCAGCAGCGTAGAGATTTACAATGAGCAGTTCTTC
TRBJ2-5 | TRBV7-2 | TRBD1 | many | CASSDRDSIQETQYF | TGTGCCAGCAGCGATAGGGACAGTATCCAAGAGACCCAGTACTTC
TRBJ1-2 | TRBV5-1 | NA | NA | CAGSLGGASYGYTF | TGCGCCGGCAGCCTGGGGGGAGCGAGCTATGGCTACACCTTC
TRBJ2-7 | TRBV7-6 | NA | NA | CASSPRGGGYEQYF | TGTGCCAGCAGCCCGAGAGGGGGGGGTTACGAGCAGTACTTC
TRBJ2-3 | TRBV29-1 | TRBD2 | NA | CSVEAGRATDTQYF | TGCAGCGTTGAAGCGGGGAGGGCCACCGATACGCAGTATTTT
TRBJ2-7 | TRBV5-1 | NA | once | CASSPGRDYEQYF | TGCGCCAGCAGCCCTGGACGAGACTACGAGCAGTACTTC
TRBJ1-1 | TRBV10-3 | TRBD1 | NA | CAISRTGEMNTEAFF | TGTGCCATCAGCCGGACAGGGGAGATGAACACTGAAGCTTTCTTT
TRBJ2-7 | TRBV4-1 | NA | NA | CACSQGSPTGRPTYEQYF | TGCGCCTGCAGCCAAGGTTCTCCCACAGGCCGCCCCACCTACGAGCAGTACTTC
TRBJ1-3 | TRBV6-6 | NA | few | CASREAAGNTIYF | TGTGCCAGCAGGGAGGCCGCTGGAAACACCATATATTTT
TRBJ1-1 | TRBV7-9 | NA | many | CASSFSRAITPSTEAFF | TGTGCCAGCAGCTTCTCCCGGGCCATAACGCCGAGCACTGAAGCTTTCTTT
TRBJ2-7 | TRBV2 | TRBD1 | few | CASSYRGLREQYF | TGTGCCAGCAGTTACAGGGGGCTACGCGAGCAGTACTTC
TRBJ2-5 | TRBV7-2 | TRBD2 | many | CASSSTPGTSGSAAQYF | TGTGCCAGCAGCTCGACTCCGGGGACTAGCGGGAGTGCGGCCCAGTACTTC
TRBJ2-1 | TRBV4-2 | TRBD2 | few | CASSRLGTSGGDEQFF | TGTGCCAGCAGCCGCCTGGGGACTAGCGGTGGAGATGAGCAGTTCTTC
TRBJ2-1 | TRBV20-1 | TRBD2 | many | CSASNWREGLQVEQFF | TGCAGTGCTAGTAATTGGCGGGAGGGCCTCCAGGTTGAGCAGTTCTTC
TRBJ2-7 | TRBV7-9 | NA | few | CASSLVREAFYEQYF | TGTGCCAGCAGCTTAGTCCGAGAGGCGTTCTACGAGCAGTACTTC
TRBJ2-7 | TRBV15 | NA | NA | CATSRRSPYEQYF | TGTGCCACCAGCAGACGCTCCCCCTACGAGCAGTACTTC
TRBJ2-1 | TRBV5-1 | NA | many | CASSFMGRWDEQFF | TGCGCCAGCAGCTTTATGGGTAGGTGGGATGAGCAGTTCTTC